The entry that follows covers one TCR beta chain sequence. Its antigen is undetermined. Each CDR3 protein gets one entry after TCRdb re-called the reads with MiXCR. Of some 680,000 distinct CDR3 sequences listed, approximately 40% are singletons. These data are taken from a study of T cell repertoires in cytomegalovirus infection. Study overall: Both a matching HLA type and CMV infection were indicated by public TCR beta signatures.

Overall study results and limits: Within the response measured ex vivo, HLA-C-restricted CMV-specific TCR beta clonotypes were dominant. Cumulative frequency (of public TCR beta family members) identified carriers of CMV plus the relevant HLA.

The length of the CDR3 is 15 residues. Looked up from germline, CDR1 is SGHRS and CDR2 is YFSETQ. V dropped 0 bases and J dropped 4 bases, with 13 bases sitting between them. The sequence was collected from a human donor in good health (CMV status not recorded). Some clones in this sample may be carry-over from other donors' samples. The rearrangement links TRBV5-1 to TRBJ1-1; TRBD1 is a possible D gene (5 bases). The sequencing input was PBMCs. Here the CDR3 reads CASSLAKGVGTEAFF. The CDR3 coding sequence is TGCGCCAGCAGCTTGGCCAAAGGGGTCGGCACTGAAGCTTTCTTT.